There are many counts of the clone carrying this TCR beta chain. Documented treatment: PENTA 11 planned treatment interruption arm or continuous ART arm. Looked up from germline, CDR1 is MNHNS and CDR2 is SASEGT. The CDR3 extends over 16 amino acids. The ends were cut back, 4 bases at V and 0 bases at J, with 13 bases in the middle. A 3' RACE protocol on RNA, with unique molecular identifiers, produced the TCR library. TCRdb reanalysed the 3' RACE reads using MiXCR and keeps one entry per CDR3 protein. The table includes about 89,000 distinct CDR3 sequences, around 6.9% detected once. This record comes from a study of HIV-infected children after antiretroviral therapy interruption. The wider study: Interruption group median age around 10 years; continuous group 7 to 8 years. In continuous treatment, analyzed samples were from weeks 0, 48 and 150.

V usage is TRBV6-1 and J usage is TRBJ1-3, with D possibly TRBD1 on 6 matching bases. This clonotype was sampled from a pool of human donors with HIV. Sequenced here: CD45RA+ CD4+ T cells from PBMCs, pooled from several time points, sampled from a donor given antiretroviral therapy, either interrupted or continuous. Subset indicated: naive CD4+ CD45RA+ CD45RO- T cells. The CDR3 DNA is TGTGCCAGCAGTGTGAAGACAGGTCGCTCTGGAAACACCATATATTTT. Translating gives CASSVKTGRSGNTIYF.